This entry concerns a single T cell receptor (beta chain). These data originate in a study of OX40 agonist ivuxolimab in advanced cancers. Overall study context: Given to patients was ivuxolimab, an agonistic anti-OX40 (CD134) antibody. The diagnoses of dose-escalation patients were hepatocellular carcinoma, melanoma, renal cell or head and neck cancer. Partial responses occurred in Three dose-escalation patients, one with hepatocellular carcinoma and two with cutaneous melanoma.

This table comes from immunoSEQ multiplex PCR, and its TCRdb copy is limited to in-frame clones, with some not included. The table shows around 86,000 clones, with around four fifths occurring only once. The V and J ends lost 1 base and 8 bases respectively, with 11 bases between them. Germline V lookup: CDR1 SGHAT, CDR2 FQDESV (reference sequence). The CDR3 runs to 13 residues. The sequences come from CD4+ or CD8+ T cells sorted from blood, collected in a trial of the OX40 agonist ivuxolimab. The J gene is TRBJ1-1, the V gene TRBV11-1, with D maybe TRBD1 (5 bases). The receptor was isolated from an adult with an advanced solid tumor such as melanoma, head and neck, liver or kidney cancer. The CDR3 region is CASSLVGDWEAFF. DNA for the CDR3: TGTGCCAGCAGCTTAGTTGGGGACTGGGAAGCTTTCTTT.